Each of the 20 T cell receptor beta chains below was sequenced from the same sample in a study of T-cell reconstitution after alpha-beta-depleted transplantation in children. Construction of the TCRbeta library involved unique molecular identifiers. TCRdb analysed the PCR reads with MiXCR anew, one entry per CDR3 protein. The sample holds 400,000 to 450,000 distinct CDR3 sequences, over 40% seen once. The material sequenced was PBMCs, taken before TCRalphabeta/CD19-depleted stem cell transplant. These receptors originate from a girl between 2 and 10 years old with aplastic anemia, due to receive a stem cell transplant.

V is TRBV20-1 and J is TRBJ2-1; 10 nucleotides align to TRBD1. The length of the CDR3 is 16 residues. Germline CDR1 is DFQATT and CDR2 is SNEGSKA (reference sequence). The V gene end was trimmed by 0 bases and the J gene end by 4 bases; junction bases not matched to a gene: 6. The CDR3 DNA reads TGCAGTGCTAGAGAGGGACAGGGGCCCTTTTACAATGAGCAGTTCTTC. Its protein is CSAREGQGPFYNEQFF.

This clonotype was detected only once. A much larger clone lies a single base off, so this may be a read error. The V gene is TRBV2, the J gene TRBJ2-2, with D perhaps TRBD2 (6 bases). The CDR3 totals 15 residues. Per the germline V gene, CDR1 is SNHLY and CDR2 is FYNNEI. CDR3 DNA sequence: TGTCCCAGCAGTGTCGTAGCGGAGAACACCGGGGAGCTGTTTTTT. It is translated as CPSSVVAENTGELFF.

The rearrangement links TRBV5-1 to TRBJ2-7; D perhaps matches TRBD1 (6 bases). This CDR3 region has 15 residues. V was pared by 0 bases and J by 3 bases, with 13 bases between. CDR1 and CDR2 from the germline V gene are SGHRS and YFSETQ. The CDR3, as DNA: TGCGCCAGCAGCTTGGGGACCCAGGGGCTCTACGAGCAGTACTTC. This encodes CASSLGTQGLYEQYF.

In its sample, this clonotype was seen once. The rearrangement uses TRBV7-3 and TRBJ2-7, with a possible D match to TRBD1 (5 bases). The V and J ends lost 6 bases and 5 bases respectively, with 14 bases between them. The CDR3 extends over 13 amino acids. Germline CDR1 reads SGHTA; CDR2 reads FQGTGA. The DNA of the CDR3 is TGTGCCAGCAGTTCCACAGGCCTAAACGAGCAGTACTTC. Translated: CASSSTGLNEQYF.

The gene calls are TRBV20-1 and TRBJ2-5, with D possibly TRBD2 on 6 matching bases. The CDR3 covers 17 residues. V was shortened by 7 bases and J by 7 bases, with 31 bases between the two germline ends. CDR1 DFQATT and CDR2 SNEGSKA come from the germline V gene (reference sequence). The CDR3 loop reads CSVSAGSGYSRSGTQYF. DNA for the CDR3: TGCAGTGTTTCGGCCGGCAGCGGGTACTCTCGATCGGGGACCCAGTACTTC.

This clonotype was seen only a few times. The chain has TRBV6-5 and TRBJ2-6, with D tentatively TRBD1 (5 bases). Deletions cut 4 bases from V and 8 bases from J, with 12 bases between. Germline V gene sequence: CDR1 MNHEY, CDR2 SVGAGI. The CDR3 loop spans 14 amino acids. Written as DNA, the CDR3 is TGTGCCAGCAGTTTCGACAGCCGTACCAACGTCCTGACTTTC. This codes for CASSFDSRTNVLTF.

The chain combines TRBV20-1 with TRBJ2-7, with D tentatively TRBD2 (6 bases). Germline CDR1 is DFQATT and CDR2 is SNEGSKA (reference sequence). Deletions cut 0 bases from V and 7 bases from J, with 22 bases between. This CDR3 is 16 amino acids long. Here the CDR3 DNA reads TGCAGTGCTAGAGATGGGAAGTCCCTGCGCCGGGAGGAGCAGTACTTC. This encodes CSARDGKSLRREEQYF.

This clonotype was counted a few times. The chain has TRBV11-1 and TRBJ2-5, with D tentatively TRBD2 (5 bases). Germline V gene data show CDR1 as SGHAT and CDR2 as FQDESV (reference sequence). The CDR3 contains 13 residues. Trimming pared 2 bases from V and 5 bases from J, leaving 9 bases between. CDR3 sequence reads: CASSLRERETQYF. The CDR3 coding sequence is TGTGCCAGCAGCTTACGCGAGCGGGAGACCCAGTACTTC.

This clonotype was picked up many times. The chain links TRBV20-1 to TRBJ2-5; D call uncertain. Germline CDR1 is DFQATT and CDR2 is SNEGSKA (reference sequence). This CDR3 is 12 amino acids long. V lost 5 bases, J lost 0 bases, and 7 bases lay in between. The CDR3 DNA is TGCAGTGCTGCAGATAACCAAGAGACCCAGTACTTC. It is translated as CSAADNQETQYF.

The chain recombines TRBV20-1 with TRBJ2-7; TRBD1 agrees at 9 bases. The CDR3 runs to 16 residues. Germline V gives CDR1 DFQATT, CDR2 SNEGSKA (reference sequence). V gave up 2 bases and J gave up 4 bases; unmatched junction bases: 12. This chain's CDR3 is CSARKEGQGKLYEQYF. CDR3 in DNA: TGCAGTGCTAGAAAAGAGGGACAGGGAAAGTTGTACGAGCAGTACTTC.

The gene calls are TRBV29-1 and TRBJ1-4; D gene unclear. Trimming left V 0 bases short and J 7 bases short, with 9 bases between. CDR1 SQVTM and CDR2 ANQGSEA come from the germline V gene. This CDR3 has 13 amino acids. As DNA, the CDR3 is TGCAGCGTTGAAGAAGTCATGGGTGAAAAACTGTTTTTT. Amino acid sequence: CSVEEVMGEKLFF.

This clonotype was observed a few times. The chain joins TRBV29-1 to TRBJ2-5; TRBD1 or TRBD2 may be the D gene (5 bases each). CDR3 length: 19 amino acids. Germline assignment: CDR1 SQVTM and CDR2 ANQGSEA. The V gene lost 1 base and the J gene lost 5 bases, with 29 bases spanning the gap. The CDR3 DNA sequence: TGCAGCGTTGAAGGGGGACCCGGGGAACGGTACACCCTTTGGGAGACCCAGTACTTC. Translating it yields CSVEGGPGERYTLWETQYF.

The V call is TRBV28, the J call TRBJ2-2; 9 positions agree with TRBD2. CDR1 is MDHEN, CDR2 SYDVKM, per germline. The junction had 7 bases not matched to a gene; V was cut back by 1 base and J by 7 bases. The CDR3 is 16 amino acids. CDR3 residues: CASSLLAGERDGELFF. CDR3 in DNA: TGTGCCAGCAGTTTATTAGCGGGAGAAAGGGACGGGGAGCTGTTTTTT.

This clonotype occurred a few times. The gene calls are TRBV7-2 and TRBJ2-3, with 12 bases identical to TRBD2. Losses at the gene ends were 5 bases for V and 8 bases for J; bases not matched to a gene: 8. CDR1 is SGHTA, CDR2 FQGNSA, per germline. The CDR3 covers 15 residues. The CDR3 coding sequence is TGTGCCAGCAGCCCTGGACTAGCGGGACGTAGTACGCAGTATTTT. Its protein is CASSPGLAGRSTQYF.

This chain uses TRBV7-8 with TRBJ2-1, with D possibly matching TRBD1 (5 bases). This CDR3 contains 17 residues. Trimming left V 5 bases short and J 0 bases short, with 17 bases between. CDR1 and CDR2 (germline): SGHVS, FQNEAQ. The CDR3 region is CASSPLQGTSSYNEQFF. CDR3 bases: TGTGCCAGCAGCCCCCTTCAGGGAACGAGCTCCTACAATGAGCAGTTCTTC.

This clonotype was seen repeatedly, ten times or more. V is TRBV12-3 or TRBV12-4 and J is TRBJ1-5; D not resolved. The CDR3 spans 14 residues. V shed 6 bases and J shed 4 bases, with 13 bases lying between them. The CDR3 is CASRAPGLNQPQHF. Here the CDR3 DNA reads TGTGCCAGCAGGGCACCAGGTTTGAATCAGCCCCAGCATTTT.

The chain carries TRBV5-1 and TRBJ2-7; a possible D gene is TRBD1 (5 bases). The germline CDR1 and CDR2 sequences are SGHRS and YFSETQ. This CDR3 contains 14 residues. Trimming pared 0 bases from V and 6 bases from J, leaving 13 bases between. CDR3 nucleotides: TGCGCCAGCAGCTTGGTAGGTACAGGAAGCGAGCAGTACTTC. It yields the protein CASSLVGTGSEQYF.

The chain couples TRBV5-1 to TRBJ2-2, with TRBD1 matching over 7 bases. The CDR3 covers 13 residues. Trimming removed 6 bases from V and 6 bases from J; junction bases left unmatched: 5. Looked up from germline, CDR1 is SGHRS and CDR2 is YFSETQ. CDR3 sequence (DNA): TGCGCCAGCACCCACACAGGGGCCGGGGAGCTGTTTTTT. Its protein product is CASTHTGAGELFF.

V gene TRBV5-5 combines with J gene TRBJ2-7; 10 bases agree with TRBD1. CDR1 and CDR2 from the germline V gene are SGHKS and YYEKEE (reference sequence). V shed 4 bases, J shed 6 bases, and the junction held 7 bases outside the gene matches. The CDR3 is made up of 14 amino acids. For the CDR3, the DNA is TGTGCCAGCAGCACCCCGGGACAGGGGTCCGAGCAGTACTTC. The encoded protein is CASSTPGQGSEQYF.

This clonotype was picked up many times. The V call is TRBV4-1, the J call TRBJ2-5, with a possible D match to TRBD2 (5 bases). Germline values: CDR1 MGHRA, CDR2 YSYEKL. The CDR3 contains 16 residues. V lost 1 base and J 1 base, leaving 13 bases between the germline ends. CDR3 region: CASSQGPSGIQETQYF. The CDR3 nucleotides read TGCGCCAGCAGCCAAGGACCCTCGGGGATCCAAGAGACCCAGTACTTC.